This TCR beta chain derives from a study of identical twins. Study-wide findings and caveats: Not following the same donors, the study drew its conclusions from cross-sectional statistical analysis.

Germline V gene sequence: CDR1 SGHKS, CDR2 YYEKEE (reference sequence). This CDR3 has 14 residues. Trimming took off 2 bases at V and 7 bases at J, with 10 bases between the two ends. TCRdb re-called the 5' RACE reads with MiXCR, one entry per CDR3 protein. The repertoire includes some 440,000 distinct CDR3 sequences, around 24% of them detected once, and about 2.9% sits in the top ten. This clonotype was observed at least ten times. Its antigen is as yet unknown. The sample was also linked to a second study, of T cells expressing NK-cell markers. That paper adds: The authors derived TCR beta repertoires from sorted CD3+CD56+NKG2C+, CD3+CD56+NKG2C- and CD3+CD56-NKG2C+ T cells. Eight donors were sequenced, of whom seven were HCMV-seropositive, while the remaining one was HCMV-seronegative. Alpha-beta TCR T cells were the sole sorting target in several experiments, owing to an anti-gamma-delta TCR antibody.

The sequenced sample consisted of CD4+ T cells sorted from blood. The receptor was isolated from a woman between 18 and 29 years old in good health. V is TRBV5-5 and J is TRBJ1-6; D unresolved. The CDR3 DNA follows: TGTGCCAGCAGCTTTACAGATGACAATTCACCCCTCCACTTT. Amino acid sequence: CASSFTDDNSPLHF.